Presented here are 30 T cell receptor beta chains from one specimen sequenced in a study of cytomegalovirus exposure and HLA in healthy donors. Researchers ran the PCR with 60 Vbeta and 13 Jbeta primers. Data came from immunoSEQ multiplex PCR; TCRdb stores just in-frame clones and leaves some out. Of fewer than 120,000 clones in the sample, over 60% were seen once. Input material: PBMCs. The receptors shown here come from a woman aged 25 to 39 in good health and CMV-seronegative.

CDR3 in amino acids: CASSSPRLRDTQYF. The CDR3 DNA reads TGTGCCAGCAGTTCACCCAGACTAAGGGATACGCAGTATTTT. The genes are TRBV6-5 and TRBJ2-3; D may be TRBD2 (5 bases). Between the trimmed V and J ends, which lost 4 bases and 6 bases, there was a span of 14 bases. CDR1 MNHEY and CDR2 SVGAGI come from the germline V gene. This CDR3 region has 14 residues.

CDR3 in amino acids: CSVNGASGRTSEQYF. In DNA, the CDR3 is TGCAGCGTGAACGGGGCTAGCGGGAGGACGTCCGAGCAGTACTTC. The chain carries TRBV29-1 and TRBJ2-7; TRBD2 matches at 11 bases. This CDR3 comprises 15 residues. Germline loops: CDR1 SQVTM, CDR2 ANQGSEA. Trimming cost V 6 bases and J 6 bases; bases outside gene matches: 13.

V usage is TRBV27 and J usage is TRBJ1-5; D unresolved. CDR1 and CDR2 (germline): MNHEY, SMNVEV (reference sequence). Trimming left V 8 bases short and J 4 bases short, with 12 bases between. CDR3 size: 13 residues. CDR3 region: CASSEGSNQPQHF. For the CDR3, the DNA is TGTGCCAGCTCCGAGGGATCGAATCAGCCCCAGCATTTT.

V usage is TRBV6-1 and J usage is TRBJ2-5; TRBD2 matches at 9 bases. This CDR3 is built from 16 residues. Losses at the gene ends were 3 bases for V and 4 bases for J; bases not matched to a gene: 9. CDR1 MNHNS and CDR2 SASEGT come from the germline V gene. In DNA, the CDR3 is TGTGCCAGCAGTGACCTTAGCGGGAGTCGGGGAGAGACCCAGTACTTC. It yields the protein CASSDLSGSRGETQYF.

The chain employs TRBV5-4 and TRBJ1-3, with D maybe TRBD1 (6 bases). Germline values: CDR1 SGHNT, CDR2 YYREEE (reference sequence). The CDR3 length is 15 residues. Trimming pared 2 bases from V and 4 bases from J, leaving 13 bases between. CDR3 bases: TGTGCCAGCAGCTTACAGGGTAGGGCCGGAAACACCATATATTTT. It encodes CASSLQGRAGNTIYF.

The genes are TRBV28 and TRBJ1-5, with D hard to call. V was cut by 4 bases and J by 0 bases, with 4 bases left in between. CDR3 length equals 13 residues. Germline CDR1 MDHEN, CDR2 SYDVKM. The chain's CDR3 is CASSSRSNQPQHF. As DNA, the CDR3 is TGTGCCAGCAGTTCGCGTAGCAATCAGCCCCAGCATTTT.

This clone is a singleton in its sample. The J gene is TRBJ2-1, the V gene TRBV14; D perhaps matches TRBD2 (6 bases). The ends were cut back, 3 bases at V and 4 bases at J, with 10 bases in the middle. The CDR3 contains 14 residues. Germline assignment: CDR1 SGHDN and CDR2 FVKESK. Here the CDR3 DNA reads TGTGCCAGCAGCCACAGCGGGCCGTACAATGAGCAGTTCTTC. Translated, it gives CASSHSGPYNEQFF. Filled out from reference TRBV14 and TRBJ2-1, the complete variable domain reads EAGVTQFPSHSVIEKGQTVTLRCDPISGHDNLYWYRRVMGKEIKFLLHFVKESKQDESGMPNNRFLAERTGGTYSTLKVQPAELEDSGVYFCASSHSGPYNEQFFGPGTRLTVL.

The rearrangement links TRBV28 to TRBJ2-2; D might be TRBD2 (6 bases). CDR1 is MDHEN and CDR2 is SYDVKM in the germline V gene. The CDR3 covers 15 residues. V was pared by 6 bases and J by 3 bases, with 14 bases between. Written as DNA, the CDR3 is TGTGCCAGCAGCCACGGGGGACTGGACACCGGGGAGCTGTTTTTT. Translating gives CASSHGGLDTGELFF.

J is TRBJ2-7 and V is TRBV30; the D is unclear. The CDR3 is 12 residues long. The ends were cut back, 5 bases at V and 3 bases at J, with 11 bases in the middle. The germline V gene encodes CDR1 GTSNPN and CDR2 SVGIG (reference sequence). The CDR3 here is CAWSGPGYEQYF. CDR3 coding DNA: TGTGCCTGGTCGGGTCCTGGCTACGAGCAGTACTTC.

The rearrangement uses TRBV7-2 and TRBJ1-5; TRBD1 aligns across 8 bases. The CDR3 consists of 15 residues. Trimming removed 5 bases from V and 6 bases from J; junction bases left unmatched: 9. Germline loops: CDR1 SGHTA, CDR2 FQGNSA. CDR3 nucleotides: TGTGCCAGCAGCCCGCTTGCAGGGGGCGGTCAGCCCCAGCATTTT. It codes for CASSPLAGGGQPQHF.

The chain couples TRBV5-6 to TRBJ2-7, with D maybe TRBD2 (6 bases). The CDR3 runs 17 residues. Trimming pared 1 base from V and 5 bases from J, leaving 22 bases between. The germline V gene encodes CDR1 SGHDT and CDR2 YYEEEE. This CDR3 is CASSLPTRGREDHEQYF. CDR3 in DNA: TGTGCCAGCAGCTTGCCTACCCGGGGCAGGGAGGACCACGAGCAGTACTTC.

This CDR3 reads CASSFLTVNTEAFF. For the CDR3, the DNA is TGTGCCAGCAGCTTCTTGACAGTGAACACTGAAGCTTTCTTT. J is TRBJ1-1 and V is TRBV5-5, with D perhaps matching TRBD1 (5 bases). This CDR3 comprises 14 residues. The V and J ends lost 2 bases and 0 bases respectively, with 8 bases between them. Germline loops: CDR1 SGHKS, CDR2 YYEKEE (reference sequence).

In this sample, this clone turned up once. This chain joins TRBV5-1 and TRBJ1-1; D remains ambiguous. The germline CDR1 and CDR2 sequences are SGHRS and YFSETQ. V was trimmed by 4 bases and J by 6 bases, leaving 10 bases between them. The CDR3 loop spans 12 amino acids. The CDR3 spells CASSPEGPEAFF. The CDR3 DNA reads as TGCGCCAGCAGCCCGGAGGGCCCTGAAGCTTTCTTT.

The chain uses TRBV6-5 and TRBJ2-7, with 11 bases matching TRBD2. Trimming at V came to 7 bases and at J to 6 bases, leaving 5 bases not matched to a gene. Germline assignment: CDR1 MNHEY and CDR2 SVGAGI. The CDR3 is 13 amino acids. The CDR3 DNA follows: TGTGCCAGCAAACTAGCGGGAGTCGGCGAGCAGTACTTC. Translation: CASKLAGVGEQYF.

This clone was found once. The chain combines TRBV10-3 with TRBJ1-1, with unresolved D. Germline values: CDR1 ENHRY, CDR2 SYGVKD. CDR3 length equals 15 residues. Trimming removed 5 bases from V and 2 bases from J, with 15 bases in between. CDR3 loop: CAISSADNFNTEAFF. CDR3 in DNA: TGTGCCATCAGTTCCGCTGACAATTTTAACACTGAAGCTTTCTTT.

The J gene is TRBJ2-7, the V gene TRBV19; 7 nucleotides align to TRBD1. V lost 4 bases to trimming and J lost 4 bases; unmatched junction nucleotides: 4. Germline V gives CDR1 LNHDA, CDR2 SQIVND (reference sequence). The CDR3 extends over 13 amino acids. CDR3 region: CASSKRGPYEQYF. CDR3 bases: TGTGCCAGTAGTAAAAGGGGGCCTTACGAGCAGTACTTC. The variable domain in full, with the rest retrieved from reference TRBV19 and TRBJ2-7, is DGGITQSPKYLFRKEGQNVTLSCEQNLNHDAMYWYRQDPGQGLRLIYYSQIVNDFQKGDIAEGYSVSREKKESFPLTVTSAQKNPTAFYLCASSKRGPYEQYFGPGTRLTVT.

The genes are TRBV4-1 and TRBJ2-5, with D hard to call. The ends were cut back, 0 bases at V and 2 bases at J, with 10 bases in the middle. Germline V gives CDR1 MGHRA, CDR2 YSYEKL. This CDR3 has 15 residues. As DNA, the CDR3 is TGCGCCAGCAGCCAAGAAACAGAGAAACAAGAGACCCAGTACTTC. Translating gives CASSQETEKQETQYF.

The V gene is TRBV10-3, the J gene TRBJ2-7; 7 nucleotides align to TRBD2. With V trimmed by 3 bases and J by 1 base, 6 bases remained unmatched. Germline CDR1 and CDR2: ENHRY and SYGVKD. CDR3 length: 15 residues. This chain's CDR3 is CAISELATYSYEQYF. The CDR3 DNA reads TGTGCCATCAGTGAACTAGCGACTTATTCCTACGAGCAGTACTTC.

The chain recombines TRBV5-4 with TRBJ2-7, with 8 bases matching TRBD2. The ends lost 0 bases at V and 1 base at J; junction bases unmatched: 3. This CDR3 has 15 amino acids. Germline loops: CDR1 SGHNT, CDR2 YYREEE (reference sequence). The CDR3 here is CASSLGLATSYEQYF. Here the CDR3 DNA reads TGTGCCAGCAGCTTGGGACTAGCGACATCCTACGAGCAGTACTTC.

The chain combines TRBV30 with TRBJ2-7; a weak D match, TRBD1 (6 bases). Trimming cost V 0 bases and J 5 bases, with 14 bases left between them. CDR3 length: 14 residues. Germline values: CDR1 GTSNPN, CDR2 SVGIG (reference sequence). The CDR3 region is CAWSVGAGFHEQYF. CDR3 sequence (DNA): TGTGCCTGGAGTGTGGGGGCAGGATTCCACGAGCAGTACTTC.

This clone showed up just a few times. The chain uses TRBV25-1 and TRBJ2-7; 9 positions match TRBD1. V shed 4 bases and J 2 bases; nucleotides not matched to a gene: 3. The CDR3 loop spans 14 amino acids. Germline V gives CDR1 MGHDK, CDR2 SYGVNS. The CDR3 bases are TGTGCCAGCAGTGCGGACAGGGGACCCTACGAGCAGTACTTC. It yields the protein CASSADRGPYEQYF.

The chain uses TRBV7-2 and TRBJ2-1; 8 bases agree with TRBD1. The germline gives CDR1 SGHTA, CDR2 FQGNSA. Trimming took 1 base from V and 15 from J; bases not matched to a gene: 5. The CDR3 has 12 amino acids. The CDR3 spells CASSLGTGLRFF. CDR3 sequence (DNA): TGTGCCAGCAGCTTAGGGACAGGGCTAAGGTTCTTC.

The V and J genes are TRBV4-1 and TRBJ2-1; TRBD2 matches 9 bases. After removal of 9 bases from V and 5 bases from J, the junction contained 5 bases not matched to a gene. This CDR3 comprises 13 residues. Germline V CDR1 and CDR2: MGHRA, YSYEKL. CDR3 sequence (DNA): TGCGCCAGAATAGCGGGGGCAGACAATGAGCAGTTCTTC. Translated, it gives CARIAGADNEQFF.

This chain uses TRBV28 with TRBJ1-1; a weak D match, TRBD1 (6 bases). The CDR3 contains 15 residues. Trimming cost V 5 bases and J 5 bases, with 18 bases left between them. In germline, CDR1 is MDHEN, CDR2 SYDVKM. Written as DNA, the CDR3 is TGTGCCAGCAGTCCACCGTATGGGGGGGCAACTGAAGCTTTCTTT. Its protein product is CASSPPYGGATEAFF.

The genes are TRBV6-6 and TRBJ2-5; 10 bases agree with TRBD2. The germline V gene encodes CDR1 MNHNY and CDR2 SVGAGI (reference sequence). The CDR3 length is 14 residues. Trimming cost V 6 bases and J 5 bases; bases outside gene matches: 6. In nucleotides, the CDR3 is TGTGCCAGCAGGTCTAGCGGGAGCTGGGAGACCCAGTACTTC. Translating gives CASRSSGSWETQYF.

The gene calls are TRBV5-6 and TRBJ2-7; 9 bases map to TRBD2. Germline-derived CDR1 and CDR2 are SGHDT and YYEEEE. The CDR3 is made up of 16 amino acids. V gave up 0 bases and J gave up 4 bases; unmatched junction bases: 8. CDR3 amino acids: CASSLAVAGVMYEQYF. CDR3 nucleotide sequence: TGTGCCAGCAGCTTGGCTGTAGCGGGAGTTATGTACGAGCAGTACTTC.

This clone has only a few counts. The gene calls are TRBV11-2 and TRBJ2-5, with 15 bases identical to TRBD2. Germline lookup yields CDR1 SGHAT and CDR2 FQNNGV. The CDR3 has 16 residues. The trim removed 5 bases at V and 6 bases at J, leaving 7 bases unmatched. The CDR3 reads CASSQGLAGGGKTQYF. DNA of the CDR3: TGTGCCAGCAGCCAAGGACTAGCGGGAGGGGGGAAGACCCAGTACTTC.

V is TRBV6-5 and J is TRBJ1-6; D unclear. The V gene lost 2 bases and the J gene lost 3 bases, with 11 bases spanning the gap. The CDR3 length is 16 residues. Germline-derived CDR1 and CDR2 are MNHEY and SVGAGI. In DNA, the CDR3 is TGTGCCAGCAGTTACGATCGGTTTAACTATAATTCACCCCTCCACTTT. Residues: CASSYDRFNYNSPLHF.

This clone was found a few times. The chain's CDR3 is CASSVGVEANYGYTF. CDR3 nucleotides: TGTGCCAGCAGCGTAGGTGTAGAAGCTAACTATGGCTACACCTTC. This chain uses TRBV9 with TRBJ1-2; D uncertain. The V end was cut by 0 bases, the J end by 0 bases, with 9 bases between. Per germline, CDR1 SGDLS and CDR2 YYNGEE. The CDR3 spans 15 residues.

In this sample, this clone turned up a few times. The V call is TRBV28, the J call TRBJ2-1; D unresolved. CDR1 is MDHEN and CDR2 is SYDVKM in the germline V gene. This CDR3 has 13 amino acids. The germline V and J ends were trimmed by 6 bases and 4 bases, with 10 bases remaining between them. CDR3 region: CASRRNTYNEQFF. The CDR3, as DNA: TGTGCCAGCAGACGAAATACTTACAATGAGCAGTTCTTC.